This TCR beta chain was profiled in a study of cytomegalovirus exposure and HLA in healthy donors. Whole-study results and caveats: A subsequent analysis found that TCR clusters from the first cohort also tended to co-occur in the 110 or so validation repertoires, with under 95% of cluster scores above 0.

Produced via immunoSEQ multiplex PCR; TCRdb's table is partial and in-frame only. The sample includes fewer than 200,000 clones, roughly 91% of them seen just once. V trimming: 1 base; J trimming: 2 bases; junction bases outside the gene matches: 3. The CDR3 spans 15 residues. Germline loops: CDR1 SGHAT, CDR2 FQNNGV. Comments on this clone: Antigen: not known.

Specimen: PBMCs. This sequence was found in a woman aged 18-29 years in good health and CMV-seropositive. The J gene is TRBJ2-3, the V gene TRBV11-2; TRBD2 agrees at 7 bases. CDR3 coding DNA: TGTGCCAGCAGCTTAGTGGGGGGGTTCACAGATACGCAGTATTTT. This sequence encodes CASSLVGGFTDTQYF.